Presented here are 28 T cell receptor beta chains from one specimen sequenced in a study of identical twins. TCRdb reprocessed the 5' RACE reads via MiXCR and lists one record per CDR3 protein. This repertoire shows under 400,000 distinct CDR3 sequences, 9% found once; its top ten account for about 9.1%. The specimen was naive T cells sorted from blood. These receptors all come from a woman between 50 and 59 years old in good health.

This clonotype was found a few times. This rearrangement joins TRBV3-1 to TRBJ1-5; D uncertain. CDR1 LGHDT and CDR2 YNNKEL come from the germline V gene (reference sequence). The CDR3 consists of 13 residues. Trimming stripped 3 bases from V and 6 bases from J, with 9 bases between. The CDR3 spells CASSHHSVQPQHF. CDR3 DNA: TGTGCCAGCAGCCATCATTCGGTTCAGCCCCAGCATTTT.

This clonotype was observed a few times. The V gene is TRBV24-1, the J gene TRBJ1-5; D uncertain. From germline, CDR1 is KGHDR and CDR2 SFDVKD. The CDR3 extends over 12 amino acids. The germline V and J ends were trimmed by 9 bases and 4 bases, with 9 bases remaining between them. The CDR3 here is CATGDGNQPQHF. The CDR3 DNA reads as TGTGCCACCGGCGATGGAAATCAGCCCCAGCATTTT.

This clonotype was counted many times. This rearrangement joins TRBV20-1 to TRBJ2-7; no clear D gene. The CDR3 has 14 amino acids. Trimming took 5 bases from V and 0 from J, leaving 14 bases between them. In germline, CDR1 is DFQATT, CDR2 SNEGSKA (reference sequence). CDR3 amino acids: CSACAWVDSYEQYF. The CDR3 nucleotides read TGCAGTGCTTGCGCTTGGGTCGACTCCTACGAGCAGTACTTC.

The chain joins TRBV29-1 to TRBJ2-3; 8 nucleotides line up with TRBD2. V shed 2 bases, J shed 2 bases, and the junction held 6 bases outside the gene matches. The CDR3 covers 15 residues. Germline-derived CDR1 and CDR2 are SQVTM and ANQGSEA. The CDR3, as DNA: TGCAGCGTTGAATTTACGGGAGGGCTCACAGATACGCAGTATTTT. Its translation: CSVEFTGGLTDTQYF.

This clonotype was counted between two and nine times. V and J are TRBV6-1 and TRBJ2-2; 7 positions agree with TRBD1. V lost 3 bases, J lost 3 bases, and 4 bases stayed unmatched. Germline CDR1 and CDR2: MNHNS and SASEGT. The CDR3 covers 15 residues. The CDR3 DNA sequence: TGTGCCAGCAGTGAGAGACAGGGCTACACCGGGGAGCTGTTTTTT. It yields the protein CASSERQGYTGELFF.

This clonotype was picked up a small number of times. The J gene is TRBJ1-5, the V gene TRBV7-9; D ambiguous. Germline CDR1 SEHNR, CDR2 FQNEAQ (reference sequence). This CDR3 spans 13 amino acids. V was shortened by 1 base and J by 8 bases, with 9 bases between the two germline ends. CDR3 nucleotide sequence: TGTGCCAGCAGCTTAGGCCAAGCGGAGCCCCAGCATTTT. Its protein product is CASSLGQAEPQHF.

The CDR3 loop reads CASSQRSGFYNEQFF. CDR3 sequence (DNA): TGTGCCAGCAGCCAGAGGAGCGGGTTTTACAATGAGCAGTTCTTC. The gene calls are TRBV11-2 and TRBJ2-1, with D perhaps matching TRBD2 (6 bases). The germline V and J ends were trimmed by 5 bases and 4 bases, with 15 bases remaining between them. Germline CDR1 and CDR2: SGHAT and FQNNGV. The CDR3 length is 15 residues.

Here the CDR3 reads CASSPPGQRTDTQYF. CDR3 DNA: TGTGCCAGCAGTCCCCCGGGACAGCGCACAGATACGCAGTATTTT. The chain is built from TRBV28 and TRBJ2-3; 7 bases line up with TRBD1. Germline V gene lookup returns CDR1 MDHEN and CDR2 SYDVKM. The CDR3 spans 15 residues. V trimming: 5 bases; J trimming: 1 base; junction bases outside the gene matches: 6. Complete variable domain (other parts from reference TRBV28 and TRBJ2-3): DVKVTQSSRYLVKRTGEKVFLECVQDMDHENMFWYRQDPGLGLRLIYFSYDVKMKEKGDIPEGYSVSREKKERFSLILESASTNQTSMYLCASSPPGQRTDTQYFGPGTRLTVL.

This clonotype was observed a handful of times. The chain employs TRBV20-1 and TRBJ1-1; TRBD1 is a possible D gene (5 bases). CDR3 size: 13 residues. V lost 4 bases and J lost 0, with 9 bases in between. CDR1 DFQATT and CDR2 SNEGSKA come from the germline V gene (reference sequence). The CDR3: CSANRNMNTEAFF. The CDR3 DNA follows: TGCAGTGCTAACAGGAACATGAACACTGAAGCTTTCTTT.

The chain combines TRBV4-2 with TRBJ2-2; TRBD2 agrees at 12 bases. CDR1 and CDR2 (germline): LGHNA, YNFKEQ. CDR3 length equals 19 residues. Trimming took 0 bases from V and 6 from J; bases not matched to a gene: 11. The CDR3 sequence is CASSQDRSSGRVGAGELFF. CDR3 nucleotides: TGTGCCAGCAGCCAAGATCGTTCTAGCGGGAGGGTTGGGGCCGGGGAGCTGTTTTTT.

This chain uses TRBV7-9 with TRBJ1-1; perhaps TRBD1 as D (5 bases). Deletions cut 4 bases from V and 4 bases from J, with 16 bases between. The CDR3 is 15 amino acids. Germline lookup yields CDR1 SEHNR and CDR2 FQNEAQ (reference sequence). The CDR3 here is CASSSKGKGSTEAFF. The DNA of the CDR3 is TGTGCCAGCAGCTCTAAGGGGAAGGGGTCCACTGAAGCTTTCTTT. The full variable domain, in which reference TRBV7-9 and TRBJ1-1 provide the parts outside the CDR3, is DTGVSQNPRHKITKRGQNVTFRCDPISEHNRLYWYRQTLGQGPEFLTYFQNEAQLEKSRLLSDRFSAERPKGSFSTLEIQRTEQGDSAMYLCASSSKGKGSTEAFFGQGTRLTVV.

The gene calls are TRBV29-1 and TRBJ2-3, with D perhaps given as TRBD1 or TRBD2 (5 bases each). This CDR3 is 16 amino acids long. The germline V gene has CDR1 SQVTM and CDR2 ANQGSEA. V lost 8 bases and J lost 5, with 26 bases in between. The CDR3 DNA is TGCAGCTTCATTGCCCCACGCCCAGGGAGTCGAGATACGCAGTATTTT. Encoded protein: CSFIAPRPGSRDTQYF.

V is TRBV9 and J is TRBJ1-2, with 11 bases identical to TRBD1. Germline CDR1 is SGDLS and CDR2 is YYNGEE. Losses at the gene ends were 4 bases for V and 8 bases for J; bases not matched to a gene: 10. The CDR3 sequence is 15 residues long. CDR3 amino acids: CASSSRTGGLQGYTF. As DNA, the CDR3 is TGTGCCAGCAGCTCGAGGACAGGGGGCTTGCAGGGCTACACCTTC.

The rearrangement links TRBV29-1 to TRBJ1-2; no reliable D call. Trimming removed 4 bases from V and 2 bases from J, with 5 bases in between. The germline gives CDR1 SQVTM, CDR2 ANQGSEA. This CDR3 comprises 11 residues. The CDR3 DNA sequence: TGCAGCGTTGCAGAGAACTATGGCTACACCTTC. Translation: CSVAENYGYTF.

This clonotype was counted a single time. The gene calls are TRBV7-2 and TRBJ2-3; 7 nucleotides align to TRBD1. Losses at the gene ends were 5 bases for V and 8 bases for J; bases not matched to a gene: 7. The CDR3 extends over 13 amino acids. The germline CDR1 and CDR2 sequences are SGHTA and FQGNSA. CDR3 sequence (DNA): TGTGCCAGCAGCCCAAGACAGGGACGTACGCAGTATTTT. It translates to CASSPRQGRTQYF.

J is TRBJ2-7 and V is TRBV28, with D perhaps TRBD1 (5 bases). This CDR3 region has 13 residues. Trimming shortened V by 1 base and J by 5 bases, and 9 bases separated the two germline ends. Germline V gives CDR1 MDHEN, CDR2 SYDVKM. The CDR3 region has the DNA TGTGCCAGCAGTTTATTAGGGGCCCACGAGCAGTACGTC. Its protein product is CASSLLGAHEQYV.

This clonotype has just a few counts. The chain links TRBV29-1 to TRBJ2-2; the D gene is possibly TRBD1 (6 bases). Per the germline V gene, CDR1 is SQVTM and CDR2 is ANQGSEA. The CDR3 has 12 residues. V lost 7 bases and J 3 bases, leaving 9 bases between the germline ends. Here the CDR3 reads CSGGQYTGELFF. CDR3 nucleotide sequence: TGCAGCGGAGGACAGTACACCGGGGAGCTGTTTTTT.

As DNA, the CDR3 is TGTGCCAGCAGTTCCCCTCGACAGCGAAGGGGAGAGACCCAGTACTTC. This sequence encodes CASSSPRQRRGETQYF. This chain joins TRBV12-3 or TRBV12-4 and TRBJ2-5; D is possibly TRBD1 (5 bases). The CDR3 consists of 16 residues. V gave up 4 bases and J gave up 4 bases, with 19 bases separating them.

The table lists this clonotype with many counts. The chain has TRBV12-3 or TRBV12-4 and TRBJ2-1, with 9 bases fitting TRBD2. The CDR3 covers 16 residues. V trimming: 2 bases; J trimming: 8 bases; junction bases outside the gene matches: 10. In nucleotides, the CDR3 is TGTGCCAGCAGTTTATCGCCTAGCGGGATTATCTATGAGCAGTTCTTC. Amino acid sequence: CASSLSPSGIIYEQFF.

This clonotype was observed many times. The genes are TRBV4-1 and TRBJ2-2; no clear D gene. The V gene lost 1 base and the J gene lost 6 bases, with 6 bases spanning the gap. The CDR3 runs 13 residues. Germline CDR1 MGHRA, CDR2 YSYEKL. Here the CDR3 DNA reads TGCGCCAGCAGCCAAGGTGATGCCGGGGAGCTGTTTTTT. Translated, it gives CASSQGDAGELFF.

The genes are TRBV29-1 and TRBJ2-1; 8 nucleotides match TRBD1. The CDR3 contains 14 residues. With V trimmed by 7 bases and J by 6 bases, 11 bases remained unmatched. Germline V gives CDR1 SQVTM, CDR2 ANQGSEA. Here the CDR3 DNA reads TGCAGCGCCGACCGGACAGGGACGGCCAATGAGCAGTTCTTC. Protein product: CSADRTGTANEQFF.

CDR3 sequence (DNA): TGTGCCAGCAGCCAAGTTTTTACATCCCCGAGCGGGCGTGGGCGGAATGAGCAGTTCTTC. This encodes CASSQVFTSPSGRGRNEQFF. The V gene is TRBV4-2, the J gene TRBJ2-1; tentative D call: TRBD2 (6 bases). V shed 1 base and J shed 7 bases, with 29 bases lying between them. The CDR3 is 20 amino acids. Germline V gene lookup returns CDR1 LGHNA and CDR2 YNFKEQ.

This clonotype was recorded at least ten times. The chain uses TRBV12-3 or TRBV12-4 and TRBJ1-1, with a tentative D call TRBD1 (6 bases). This CDR3 is 14 amino acids long. V lost 6 bases to trimming and J lost 3 bases, with 14 bases between them. The CDR3 loop reads CASRIHQGYTEAFF. The DNA for the CDR3 is TGTGCCAGCAGGATTCACCAGGGGTACACTGAAGCTTTCTTT.

A few counts support this clonotype. Here the CDR3 DNA reads TGTGCTAGTGGTTTGCTTCACAACACCGGGGAGCTGTTTTTT. Protein sequence: CASGLLHNTGELFF. This chain uses TRBV12-5 with TRBJ2-2; D is uncertain. The V gene's germline CDR1 is LGHNT and CDR2 FRNRAP. V lost 2 bases, J lost 2 bases, and 6 bases lay in between. The CDR3 is 14 amino acids.

This clonotype was recorded at least ten times. The CDR3 DNA follows: TGTGCCAGCAGCATAGACCTTAACAGGGAGCCCCAGCATTTT. Translation gives CASSIDLNREPQHF. V gene TRBV12-3 or TRBV12-4 combines with J gene TRBJ1-5; a possible D gene is TRBD1 (6 bases). V shed 6 bases and J shed 8 bases, with 17 bases lying between them. CDR3 length: 14 residues.

This clonotype has at least ten counts. V gene TRBV5-1 combines with J gene TRBJ1-1, with D maybe TRBD1 (6 bases). There are 13 residues in the CDR3. The ends were cut back, 1 base at V and 4 bases at J, with 8 bases in the middle. Germline assignment: CDR1 SGHRS and CDR2 YFSETQ. CDR3 in amino acids: CASSLLDSTEAFF. CDR3 coding DNA: TGCGCCAGCAGCTTGCTGGACAGCACTGAAGCTTTCTTT.

This clonotype showed up many times. The chain uses TRBV28 and TRBJ2-7; D is undetermined. Trimming cost V 4 bases and J 3 bases, with 19 bases left between them. Germline lookup yields CDR1 MDHEN and CDR2 SYDVKM. This CDR3 has 16 residues. As DNA, the CDR3 is TGTGCCAGCAGTTCCCTCTACAATCTGGTCGGCTACGAGCAGTACTTC. It codes for CASSSLYNLVGYEQYF.

This clonotype was seen more than once but under ten times. The chain couples TRBV5-1 to TRBJ2-1, with 7 bases matching TRBD1. J was trimmed by 3 bases and V by 5 bases; bases with no gene match: 8. The CDR3 spans 15 residues. CDR1 is SGHRS and CDR2 is YFSETQ in the germline V gene. In DNA form, the CDR3 reads TGCGCCAGCAGGATCGGGACAGCCGACTACAATGAGCAGTTCTTC. Translated: CASRIGTADYNEQFF.